This T cell receptor (beta chain) stems from a study of T cell changes during pregnancy in multiple sclerosis. Method: immunoSEQ multiplex PCR; TCRdb's copy keeps in-frame clones and lacks some. The sample contains approximately 70,000 clones, about 90% of which appear only once. In germline, CDR1 is MNHEY, CDR2 SVGAGI. The CDR3 runs 15 residues. The V segment lost 2 bases and the J segment 2 bases; nucleotides outside the gene matches: 5. This clonotype was obtained from a female donor in good health, enrolled as a control in a pregnancy study. This specimen consisted of peripheral blood, obtained in the first trimester of pregnancy. This rearrangement joins TRBV6-5 to TRBJ2-7; 8 bases agree with TRBD1. The CDR3 protein is CASSYKQGATYEQYF. The CDR3 region has the DNA TGTGCCAGCAGTTACAAGCAGGGGGCGACCTACGAGCAGTACTTC.